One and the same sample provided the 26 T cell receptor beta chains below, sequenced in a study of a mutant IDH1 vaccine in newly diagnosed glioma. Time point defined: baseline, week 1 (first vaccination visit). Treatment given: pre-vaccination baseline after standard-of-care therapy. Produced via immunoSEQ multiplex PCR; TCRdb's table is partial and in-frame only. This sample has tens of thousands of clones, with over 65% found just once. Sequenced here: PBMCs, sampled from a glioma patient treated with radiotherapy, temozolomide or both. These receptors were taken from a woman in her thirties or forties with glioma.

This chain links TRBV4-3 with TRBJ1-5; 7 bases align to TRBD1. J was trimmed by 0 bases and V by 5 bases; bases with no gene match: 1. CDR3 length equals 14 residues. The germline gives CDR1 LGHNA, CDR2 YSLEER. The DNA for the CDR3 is TGCGCCAGCAGCGGACAGGTTAGCAATCAGCCCCAGCATTTT. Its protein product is CASSGQVSNQPQHF.

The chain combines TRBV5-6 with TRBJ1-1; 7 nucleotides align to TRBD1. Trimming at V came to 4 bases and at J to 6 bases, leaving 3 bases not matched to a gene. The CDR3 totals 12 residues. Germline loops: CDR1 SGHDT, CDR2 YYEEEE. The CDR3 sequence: CASSQQGPEAFF. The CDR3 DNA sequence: TGTGCCAGCAGCCAACAGGGGCCTGAAGCTTTCTTT. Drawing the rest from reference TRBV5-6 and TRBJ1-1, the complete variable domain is DAGVTQSPTHLIKTRGQQVTLRCSPKSGHDTVSWYQQALGQGPQFIFQYYEEEERQRGNFPDRFSGHQFPNYSSELNVNALLLGDSALYLCASSQQGPEAFFGQGTRLTVV.

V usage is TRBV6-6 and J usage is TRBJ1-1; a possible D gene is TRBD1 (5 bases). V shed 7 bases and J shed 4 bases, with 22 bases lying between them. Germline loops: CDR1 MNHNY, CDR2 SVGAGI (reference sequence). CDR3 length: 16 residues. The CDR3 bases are TGTGCCAGCACCGAACCCGCGGGGACCGGCGGCACTGAAGCTTTCTTT. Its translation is CASTEPAGTGGTEAFF.

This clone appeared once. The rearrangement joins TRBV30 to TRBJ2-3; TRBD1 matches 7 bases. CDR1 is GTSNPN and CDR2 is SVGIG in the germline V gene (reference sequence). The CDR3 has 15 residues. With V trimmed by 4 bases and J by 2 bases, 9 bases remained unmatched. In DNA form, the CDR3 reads TGTGCCTGGACAACCTTGACAGGGATCACAGATACGCAGTATTTT. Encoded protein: CAWTTLTGITDTQYF. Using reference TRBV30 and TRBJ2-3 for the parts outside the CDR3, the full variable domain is SQTIHQWPATLVQPVGSPLSLECTVEGTSNPNLYWYRQAAGRGLQLLFYSVGIGQISSEVPQNLSASRPQDRQFILSSKKLLLSDSGFYLCAWTTLTGITDTQYFGPGTRLTVL.

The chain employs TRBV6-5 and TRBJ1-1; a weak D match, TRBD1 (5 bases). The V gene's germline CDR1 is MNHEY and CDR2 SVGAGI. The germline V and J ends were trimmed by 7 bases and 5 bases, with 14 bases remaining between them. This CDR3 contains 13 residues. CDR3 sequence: CASKRQGKTEAFF. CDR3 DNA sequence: TGTGCCAGCAAGAGGCAGGGAAAGACTGAAGCTTTCTTT.

CDR3 bases: TGCGCCAGCAGTGAGGCCGGGACAGGGAAGGAGGATGAGCAGTTCTTC. Translated: CASSEAGTGKEDEQFF. V gene TRBV10-1 combines with J gene TRBJ2-1; 9 nucleotides agree with TRBD1. CDR1 and CDR2 from the germline V gene are WNHNN and SYGVQD (reference sequence). Unmatched junction bases numbered 10, after V lost 2 bases and J lost 8 bases. This CDR3 comprises 16 residues.

CDR3 amino acids: CASRAGSETQYF. CDR3 nucleotides: TGTGCCAGCAGAGCAGGGTCAGAGACCCAGTACTTC. V usage is TRBV5-5 and J usage is TRBJ2-5, with a weak D call TRBD1 (5 bases). The CDR3 totals 12 residues. From germline, CDR1 is SGHKS and CDR2 YYEKEE (reference sequence). V was clipped by 5 bases and J by 4 bases, with 9 bases between them.

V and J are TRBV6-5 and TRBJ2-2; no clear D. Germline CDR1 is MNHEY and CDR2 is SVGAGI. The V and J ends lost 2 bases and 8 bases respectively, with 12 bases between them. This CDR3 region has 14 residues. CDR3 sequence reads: CASSYKSAIGELFF. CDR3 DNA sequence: TGTGCCAGCAGTTACAAGTCAGCTATTGGGGAGCTGTTTTTT.

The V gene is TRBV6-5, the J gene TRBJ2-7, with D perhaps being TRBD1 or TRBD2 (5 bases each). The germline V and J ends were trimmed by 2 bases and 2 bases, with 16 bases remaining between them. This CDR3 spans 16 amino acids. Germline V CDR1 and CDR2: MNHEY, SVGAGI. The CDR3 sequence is CASSYAPPRDAYEQYF. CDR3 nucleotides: TGTGCCAGCAGTTACGCCCCCCCCAGGGACGCCTACGAGCAGTACTTC.

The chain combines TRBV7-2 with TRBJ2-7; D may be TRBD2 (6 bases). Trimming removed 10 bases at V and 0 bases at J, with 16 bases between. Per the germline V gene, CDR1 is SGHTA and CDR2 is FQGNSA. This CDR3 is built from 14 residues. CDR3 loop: CATRGVGGSYEQYF. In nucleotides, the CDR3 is TGTGCCACCCGCGGGGTGGGGGGCTCCTACGAGCAGTACTTC. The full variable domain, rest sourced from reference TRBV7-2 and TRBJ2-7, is GAGVSQSPSNKVTEKGKDVELRCDPISGHTALYWYRQSLGQGLEFLIYFQGNSAPDKSGLPSDRFSAERTGGSVSTLTIQRTQQEDSAVYLCATRGVGGSYEQYFGPGTRLTVT.

CDR3 sequence reads: CASSESGGTGGLETQYF. The DNA of the CDR3 is TGTGCCAGCAGTGAATCCGGTGGGACAGGGGGTTTGGAGACCCAGTACTTC. This chain uses TRBV25-1 with TRBJ2-5; the match to TRBD1 covers 11 bases. Trimming at V came to 1 base and at J to 5 bases, leaving 9 bases not matched to a gene. Germline values: CDR1 MGHDK, CDR2 SYGVNS. There are 17 residues in the CDR3.

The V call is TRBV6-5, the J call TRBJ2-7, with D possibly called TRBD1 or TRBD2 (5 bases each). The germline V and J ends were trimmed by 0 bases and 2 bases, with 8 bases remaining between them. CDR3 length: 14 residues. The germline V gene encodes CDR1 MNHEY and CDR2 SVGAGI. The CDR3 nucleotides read TGTGCCAGCAGTTACTCGGGGACGACCTACGAGCAGTACTTC. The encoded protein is CASSYSGTTYEQYF.

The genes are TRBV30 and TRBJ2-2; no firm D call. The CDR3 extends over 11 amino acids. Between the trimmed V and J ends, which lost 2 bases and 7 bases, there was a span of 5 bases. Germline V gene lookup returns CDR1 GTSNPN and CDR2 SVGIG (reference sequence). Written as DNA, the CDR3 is TGTGCCTGGAGTTGGCGCGGGGAGCTGTTTTTT. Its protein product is CAWSWRGELFF.

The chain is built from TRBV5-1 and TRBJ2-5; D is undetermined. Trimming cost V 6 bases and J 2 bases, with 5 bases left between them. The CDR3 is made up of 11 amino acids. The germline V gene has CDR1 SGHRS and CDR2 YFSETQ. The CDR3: CASMAQETQYF. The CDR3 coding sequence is TGCGCCAGCATGGCACAAGAGACCCAGTACTTC.

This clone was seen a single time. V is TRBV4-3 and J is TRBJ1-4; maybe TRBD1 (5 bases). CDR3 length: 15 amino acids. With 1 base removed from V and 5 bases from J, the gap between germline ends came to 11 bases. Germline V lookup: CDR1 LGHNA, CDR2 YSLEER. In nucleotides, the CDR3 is TGCGCCAGCAGCCAAGTTGGGGGGATAAATGAAAAACTGTTTTTT. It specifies CASSQVGGINEKLFF.

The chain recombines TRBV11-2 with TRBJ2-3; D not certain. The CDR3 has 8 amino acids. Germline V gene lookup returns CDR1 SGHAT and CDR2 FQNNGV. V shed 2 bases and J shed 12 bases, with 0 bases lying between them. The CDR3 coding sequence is TGTGCCAGCAGCTTACAGTATTTT. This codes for CASSLQYF.

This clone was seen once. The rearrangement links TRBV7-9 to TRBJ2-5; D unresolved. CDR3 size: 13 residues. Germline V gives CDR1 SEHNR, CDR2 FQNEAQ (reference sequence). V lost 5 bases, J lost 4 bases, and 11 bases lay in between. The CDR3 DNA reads TGTGCCAGCAGCCACGGACGACTAGAGACCCAGTACTTC. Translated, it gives CASSHGRLETQYF.

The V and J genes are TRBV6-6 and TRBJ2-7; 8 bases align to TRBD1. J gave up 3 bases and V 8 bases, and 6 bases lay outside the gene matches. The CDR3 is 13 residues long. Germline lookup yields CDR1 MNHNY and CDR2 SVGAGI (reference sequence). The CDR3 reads CASAGGGRYEQYF. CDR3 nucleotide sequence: TGTGCCAGCGCAGGGGGCGGTCGCTACGAGCAGTACTTC.

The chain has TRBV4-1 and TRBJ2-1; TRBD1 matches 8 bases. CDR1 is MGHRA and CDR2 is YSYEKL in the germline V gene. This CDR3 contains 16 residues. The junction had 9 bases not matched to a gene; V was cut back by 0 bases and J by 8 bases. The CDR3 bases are TGCGCCAGCAGCCAAGAGGTCTCCGGACAGGGACATGAGCAGTTCTTC. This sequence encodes CASSQEVSGQGHEQFF.

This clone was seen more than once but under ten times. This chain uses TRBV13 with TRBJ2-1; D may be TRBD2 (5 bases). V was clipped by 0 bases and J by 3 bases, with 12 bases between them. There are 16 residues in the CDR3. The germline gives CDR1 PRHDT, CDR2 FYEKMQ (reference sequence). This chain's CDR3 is CASSLGPSLIYNEQFF. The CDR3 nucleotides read TGTGCCAGCAGCTTAGGCCCTAGCTTGATCTACAATGAGCAGTTCTTC.

The CDR3 spells CASSESLGQPVAKNIQYF. DNA for the CDR3: TGTGCCAGCAGTGAAAGTCTTGGGCAGCCTGTGGCCAAAAACATTCAGTACTTC. This chain joins TRBV6-1 and TRBJ2-4, with D unclear. This CDR3 region has 18 residues. V was trimmed by 2 bases and J by 1 base, leaving 18 bases between them. In germline, CDR1 is MNHNS, CDR2 SASEGT.

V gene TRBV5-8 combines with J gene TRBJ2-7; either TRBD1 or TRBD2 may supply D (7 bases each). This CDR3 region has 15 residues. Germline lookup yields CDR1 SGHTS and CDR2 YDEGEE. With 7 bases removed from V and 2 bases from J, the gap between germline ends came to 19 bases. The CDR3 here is CASLGRGPSAYEQYF. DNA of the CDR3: TGTGCCAGCCTGGGGAGGGGGCCCTCTGCCTACGAGCAGTACTTC. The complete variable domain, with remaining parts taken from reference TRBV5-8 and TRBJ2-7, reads EAGVTQSPTHLIKTRGQQATLRCSPISGHTSVYWYQQALGLGLQFLLWYDEGEERNRGNFPPRFSGRQFPNYSSELNVNALELEDSALYLCASLGRGPSAYEQYFGPGTRLTVT.

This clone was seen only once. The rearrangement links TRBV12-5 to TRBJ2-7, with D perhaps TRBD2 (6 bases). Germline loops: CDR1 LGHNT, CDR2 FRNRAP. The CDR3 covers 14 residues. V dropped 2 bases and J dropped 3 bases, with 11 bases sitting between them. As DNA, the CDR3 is TGTGCTAGTGGTTTGCCGCGGCGGGGCTACGAGCAGTACTTC. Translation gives CASGLPRRGYEQYF.

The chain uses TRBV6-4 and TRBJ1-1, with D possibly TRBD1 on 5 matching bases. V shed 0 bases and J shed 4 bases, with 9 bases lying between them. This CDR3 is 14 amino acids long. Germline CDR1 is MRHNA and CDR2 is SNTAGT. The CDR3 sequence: CASSDSSGSTEAFF. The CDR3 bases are TGTGCCAGCAGTGACTCCTCAGGGAGCACTGAAGCTTTCTTT.

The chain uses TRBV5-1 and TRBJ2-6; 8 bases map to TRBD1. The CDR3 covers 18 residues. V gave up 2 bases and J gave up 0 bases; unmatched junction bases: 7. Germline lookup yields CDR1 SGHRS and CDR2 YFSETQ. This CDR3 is CASSFTGQASSGANVLTF. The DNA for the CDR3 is TGCGCCAGCAGCTTCACGGGACAGGCTAGCTCTGGGGCCAACGTCCTGACTTTC. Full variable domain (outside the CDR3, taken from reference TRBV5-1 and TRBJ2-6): KAGVTQTPRYLIKTRGQQVTLSCSPISGHRSVSWYQQTPGQGLQFLFEYFSETQRNKGNFPGRFSGRQFSNSRSEMNVSTLELGDSALYLCASSFTGQASSGANVLTFGAGSRLTVL.

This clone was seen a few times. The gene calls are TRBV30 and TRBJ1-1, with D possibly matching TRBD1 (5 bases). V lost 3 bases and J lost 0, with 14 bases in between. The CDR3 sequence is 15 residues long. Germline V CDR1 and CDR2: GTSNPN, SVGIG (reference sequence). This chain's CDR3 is CAWSRWGGMNTEAFF. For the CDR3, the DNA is TGTGCCTGGAGCAGGTGGGGCGGCATGAACACTGAAGCTTTCTTT.